One and the same sample provided the 11 T cell receptor beta chains below, sequenced in a study of blood T cell repertoires in COVID-19. Sequencing used immunoSEQ multiplex PCR; TCRdb keeps in-frame clones, though not all of them. The sample records about 200,000 clones, 75% to 85% being singletons. The source material was PBMCs or T cells enriched from blood (not recorded which). The receptors here all came from a man between 40 and 49 years old who had recovered from COVID-19.

The chain employs TRBV6-5 and TRBJ1-5; D remains ambiguous. Germline CDR1 is MNHEY and CDR2 is SVGAGI. Trimming shortened V by 5 bases and J by 4 bases, and 9 bases separated the two germline ends. This CDR3 region has 13 residues. The CDR3 spells CASSPVPNQPQHF. The CDR3, as DNA: TGTGCCAGCAGTCCCGTCCCGAATCAGCCCCAGCATTTT.

The CDR3 sequence: CASFNWFSEQFF. CDR3 DNA sequence: TGCGCCAGCTTCAATTGGTTCAGTGAGCAGTTCTTC. The chain joins TRBV5-1 to TRBJ2-1; D remains unclear. Germline-derived CDR1 and CDR2 are SGHRS and YFSETQ. The ends were cut back, 7 bases at V and 9 bases at J, with 14 bases in the middle. The CDR3 has 12 residues.

V is TRBV18 and J is TRBJ2-5; D gene uncertain. This CDR3 is 14 amino acids long. Trimming took off 3 bases at V and 3 bases at J, with 11 bases between the two ends. The V gene's germline CDR1 is KGHSH and CDR2 LQKENI. The CDR3 reads CASSPLIREETQYF. The CDR3 nucleotides read TGTGCCAGCTCACCGTTGATTCGGGAAGAGACCCAGTACTTC.

The V gene is TRBV7-9, the J gene TRBJ1-5; 7 bases align to TRBD1. Germline assignment: CDR1 SEHNR and CDR2 FQNEAQ (reference sequence). With 2 bases clipped from V and 3 bases from J, the junction kept 16 bases outside the gene matches. The CDR3 loop spans 19 amino acids. The CDR3 reads CASSLINSLRTGNNQPQHF. For the CDR3, the DNA is TGTGCCAGCAGCTTAATAAATAGTCTTCGGACAGGAAACAATCAGCCCCAGCATTTT. Together with reference TRBV7-9 and TRBJ1-5, the CDR3 gives the full variable domain: DTGVSQNPRHKITKRGQNVTFRCDPISEHNRLYWYRQTLGQGPEFLTYFQNEAQLEKSRLLSDRFSAERPKGSFSTLEIQRTEQGDSAMYLCASSLINSLRTGNNQPQHFGDGTRLSIL.

The gene calls are TRBV5-1 and TRBJ2-7; no clear D gene. The CDR3 length is 13 residues. In germline, CDR1 is SGHRS, CDR2 YFSETQ. Trimming pared 5 bases from V and 5 bases from J, leaving 14 bases between. Here the CDR3 DNA reads TGCGCCAGCAGACGAGAAAGTGGGCACGAGCAGTACGTC. Its translation is CASRRESGHEQYV.

The chain links TRBV19 to TRBJ1-6, with TRBD1 as a possible D gene (6 bases). CDR1 and CDR2 from the germline V gene are LNHDA and SQIVND (reference sequence). The CDR3 length is 15 residues. Trimming pared 0 bases from V and 8 bases from J, leaving 11 bases between. The CDR3 loop reads CASSIDARGDSPLHF. CDR3 coding DNA: TGTGCCAGTAGTATAGACGCCAGGGGCGATTCACCCCTCCACTTT.

This chain connects TRBV7-2 to TRBJ2-7; possibly TRBD2 for D (6 bases). This CDR3 has 13 residues. V dropped 1 base and J dropped 4 bases, with 8 bases sitting between them. Germline loops: CDR1 SGHTA, CDR2 FQGNSA. The CDR3 sequence: CASSLGRDYEQYV. The CDR3 DNA reads as TGTGCCAGCAGCTTAGGGCGGGATTACGAGCAGTACGTC.

The CDR3 loop is CASSPTLVAGGLTTQYF. The CDR3 DNA is TGCGCCAGCAGCCCCACCCTGGTAGCGGGAGGGCTTACTACGCAGTATTTT. The rearrangement joins TRBV4-3 to TRBJ2-3; 11 positions agree with TRBD2. Germline-derived CDR1 and CDR2 are LGHNA and YSLEER. The CDR3 contains 17 residues. Trimming took 4 bases from V and 8 from J; bases not matched to a gene: 14.

This clone was seen many times. The genes are TRBV7-7 and TRBJ2-7, with TRBD1 matching over 11 bases. The ends lost 4 bases at V and 3 bases at J; junction bases unmatched: 14. Germline V gene sequence: CDR1 SSHAT, CDR2 FNYEAQ (reference sequence). CDR3 length: 18 residues. CDR3 loop: CASSSRDRGSPGLYEQYV. The CDR3 DNA reads as TGTGCCAGCAGCTCCCGGGACAGGGGGTCGCCTGGCCTCTACGAGCAGTACGTC.

The J gene is TRBJ2-7, the V gene TRBV28; no firm D call. Germline-derived CDR1 and CDR2 are MDHEN and SYDVKM. Between the trimmed V and J ends, which lost 4 bases and 0 bases, there was a span of 13 bases. The CDR3 sequence is 15 residues long. The CDR3 sequence is CASSSLNSLSYEQYF. In DNA, the CDR3 is TGTGCCAGCAGTTCCTTAAACAGCCTCTCCTACGAGCAGTACTTC.

This chain uses TRBV18 with TRBJ1-2; D is ambiguous. The CDR3 covers 15 residues. Trimming pared 2 bases from V and 7 bases from J, leaving 17 bases between. Germline CDR1 reads KGHSH; CDR2 reads LQKENI. CDR3 loop: CASSPMDSQAGGYTF. The CDR3, as DNA: TGTGCCAGCTCACCAATGGACTCTCAGGCGGGTGGCTACACCTTC.